One and the same sample provided the 20 T cell receptor beta chains below, sequenced in a study of T cells in women clearing cervical HPV infection. Libraries were prepared by immunoSEQ multiplex PCR; TCRdb keeps only in-frame clonotypes and omits some of them. The data show about 39,000 clones, and the top ten clones hold under 8.5%. The sequenced sample was blood buffy coat. Receptors were obtained from a woman between 18 and 75 years old with a cervical HPV16 infection that either progressed to CIN3+ or cleared (not recorded which).

Turning to this clone: Coverage ceases 3 residues before the CDR3 finishes, and the germline J gene fills in the end. This chain uses TRBV20-1 with TRBJ1-1; the D is unclear. The CDR3 spans 11 residues. The germline V gene has CDR1 DFQATT and CDR2 SNEGSKA (reference sequence). The part of the CDR3 DNA that was read is TGCAGTGCTAGAGATCAAGCGGTA. Translated, it gives CSARDQAV. The whole CDR3 region reads CSARDQAVAFF.

Of note for this clone: The read ends 3 residues before the CDR3 terminus; that terminus is restored from the germline J gene. The chain links TRBV19 to TRBJ2-7; 11 bases match TRBD2. The CDR3 totals 14 residues. Unmatched junction bases numbered 8, after V lost 8 bases and J lost 5 bases. Germline assignment: CDR1 LNHDA and CDR2 SQIVND (reference sequence). The CDR3 bases that were read are TGTGCCAGTTCTATTAGCGGGAGGGGGAACGAG. Protein product: CASSISGRGNE. The CDR3 in full is CASSISGRGNEQYF. Full variable domain (remainder filled in from reference TRBV19 and TRBJ2-7): DGGITQSPKYLFRKEGQNVTLSCEQNLNHDAMYWYRQDPGQGLRLIYYSQIVNDFQKGDIAEGYSVSREKKESFPLTVTSAQKNPTAFYLCASSISGRGNEQYFGPGTRLTVT.

This clone is called medium-sized based on its frequency. The CDR3 extends 3 residues past the end of the read, so its final part is completed from the germline J gene. The chain links TRBV30 to TRBJ1-6; D not certain. This CDR3 comprises 17 residues. Germline CDR1 is GTSNPN and CDR2 is SVGIG (reference sequence). V dropped 2 bases and J dropped 0 bases, with 14 bases sitting between them. The CDR3 reads CAWSYVASSSYNSPLHF. The sequenced part of the CDR3 DNA is TGTGCCTGGAGTTATGTAGCCTCGAGCTCCTATAATTCACCC.

A note on this clone: The CDR3 extends 3 residues past the end of the read, so its final part is completed from the germline J gene. The rearrangement uses TRBV30 and TRBJ2-7; tentative D call: TRBD2 (6 bases). V gave up 4 bases and J gave up 4 bases, with 17 bases separating them. CDR3 length: 14 residues. The germline V gene encodes CDR1 GTSNPN and CDR2 SVGIG (reference sequence). The part of the CDR3 DNA that was read is TGTGCCTGGACTAGGAAGGGACTGGAATACGAG. Encoded protein: CAWTRKGLEYE. The full CDR3 protein is CAWTRKGLEYEQYF.

As regards this clone: The read comes to an end 3 residues before the CDR3 does, leaving the germline J gene to fill in the end. The V and J genes are TRBV6-1 and TRBJ2-3, with 9 bases matching TRBD2. This CDR3 spans 16 amino acids. Germline V CDR1 and CDR2: MNHNS, SASEGT. The CDR3 here is CASSEAGRGGSRTQYF. The covered CDR3 bases are TGTGCCAGCAGTGAAGCGGGGCGGGGGGGCTCCAGAACG.

According to its frequency, this clone is medium-sized. The CDR3 end lies 3 residues beyond the end of the read and is filled in from the germline J gene. The chain is built from TRBV7-2 and TRBJ1-2; perhaps TRBD1 as D (6 bases). The CDR3 loop spans 13 amino acids. V was cut by 5 bases and J by 4 bases, with 11 bases left in between. CDR1 SGHTA and CDR2 FQGNSA come from the germline V gene. The CDR3 is CASSLGQSYGYTF. CDR3 DNA, as far as it was read: TGTGCCAGCAGCCTAGGACAGAGCTATGGC.

Concerning this clone: The observed sequence ends 3 residues before the CDR3 terminus, with the missing tail filled in from the germline J gene. The chain couples TRBV11-2 to TRBJ2-2, with 7 bases lining up with TRBD1. Germline V gene data show CDR1 as SGHAT and CDR2 as FQNNGV. The CDR3 covers 15 residues. The chain's CDR3 is CASSLGQGRDEKLFF. The part of the CDR3 DNA that was read is TGTGCCAGCAGCTTAGGACAGGGACGGGATGAAAAG. Filled out from reference TRBV11-2 and TRBJ2-2, the complete variable domain reads EAGVAQSPRYKIIEKRQSVAFWCNPISGHATLYWYQQILGQGPKLLIQFQNNGVVDDSQLPKDRFSAERLKGVDSTLKIQPAKLEDSAVYLCASSLGQGRDEKLFFGEGSRLTVL.

With respect to this clone: The read ends 3 residues early relative to the CDR3; the germline J gene fills the gap. The rearrangement uses TRBV5-1 and TRBJ2-3; D ambiguous. Germline values: CDR1 SGHRS, CDR2 YFSETQ. There are 14 residues in the CDR3. The V and J ends lost 3 bases and 0 bases respectively, with 8 bases between them. The CDR3: CASSSDTSTDTQYF. The part of the CDR3 DNA that was read is TGCGCCAGCAGCTCTGATACTAGCACAGATACG.

A remark on this clone: From the germline J gene comes the end of the CDR3, since the read stops 3 residues before it. The chain couples TRBV18 to TRBJ2-3; 8 bases agree with TRBD2. This CDR3 region has 17 residues. Germline-derived CDR1 and CDR2 are KGHSH and LQKENI. The covered CDR3 bases are TGTGCCAGCTCACCACAAGGCGGGGGGCCTTCCCAAGAGACG. Its translation: CASSPQGGGPSQET. The complete CDR3 sequence is CASSPQGGGPSQETQYF.

Details on this clone: Read sequence stops 3 residues before the CDR3 end, and the germline J gene provides the missing end. This chain connects TRBV29-1 to TRBJ2-3; D perhaps matches TRBD1 (6 bases). Trimming took 8 bases from V and 1 from J, leaving 16 bases between them. CDR1 and CDR2 from the germline V gene are SQVTM and ANQGSEA. The length of the CDR3 is 14 residues. The CDR3 loop is CSSGGRSGTDTQYF. CDR3 DNA (partial): TGCAGCTCTGGGGGCAGGTCAGGCACAGATACG.

Note on this clone: The DNA ends 3 residues before the CDR3 does, and the rest of the CDR3 is filled in from the germline J gene. This sequence joins TRBV5-6 and TRBJ2-7; D not resolved. CDR3 size: 12 residues. V lost 0 bases and J 5 bases, leaving 6 bases between the germline ends. Germline assignment: CDR1 SGHDT and CDR2 YYEEEE. CDR3 protein: CASSLGLDEQYF. Incomplete CDR3 DNA: TGTGCCAGCAGCTTGGGATTAGACGAG.

Worth noting for this clone: The sequenced fragment ends 3 residues before the CDR3 boundary, so the rest is inferred from the germline J gene. V is TRBV7-9 and J is TRBJ1-1, with D perhaps matching TRBD1 (5 bases). This CDR3 contains 13 residues. Germline V gene lookup returns CDR1 SEHNR and CDR2 FQNEAQ (reference sequence). V lost 3 bases to trimming and J lost 4 bases, with 9 bases between them. The CDR3 DNA, read in part, is TGTGCCAGCAGCTTCGACACAGGCACTGAA. Translation gives CASSFDTGTE. The entire CDR3 sequence reads CASSFDTGTEAFF.

The CDR3 sequence is CASSSGKWDRGTDTQYF. Incomplete CDR3 DNA: TGTGCCAGCAGTTCGGGGAAGTGGGACAGGGGGACAGATACG. The J gene is TRBJ2-3, the V gene TRBV2; 11 nucleotides line up with TRBD1. The CDR3 is cut off 3 residues early in the read; its end comes from the germline J gene. V shed 5 bases, J shed 3 bases, and the junction held 10 bases outside the gene matches. This CDR3 is built from 17 residues. Germline CDR1 and CDR2: SNHLY and FYNNEI.

About this clone: With the read ending 3 residues before the CDR3 end, the germline J gene is used to fill in that end. The chain couples TRBV12-5 to TRBJ2-3; D uncertain. This CDR3 contains 15 residues. Trimming left V 0 bases short and J 2 bases short, with 9 bases between. The germline gives CDR1 LGHNT, CDR2 FRNRAP. The covered CDR3 bases are TGTGCTAGTGGTTTGGTAGGGTATAACACAGATACG. It translates to CASGLVGYNTDT. The whole CDR3 sequence is CASGLVGYNTDTQYF.

With respect to this clone: The read falls 3 residues short of the CDR3 end, and the missing part is taken from the germline J gene. This sequence joins TRBV7-8 and TRBJ2-7; D possibly corresponds to TRBD2 (5 bases). CDR3 length: 13 residues. V was trimmed by 5 bases and J by 3 bases, leaving 11 bases between them. The germline V gene encodes CDR1 SGHVS and CDR2 FQNEAQ. The covered CDR3 bases are TGTGCCAGCAGCCCTAGCCCAGTCTACGAG. Translating it yields CASSPSPVYE. The full CDR3 protein is CASSPSPVYEQYF.

For this clone: The read falls 3 residues short of the CDR3 end, and the missing part is taken from the germline J gene. The chain combines TRBV20-1 with TRBJ1-2; a weak D match, TRBD1 (5 bases). The CDR3 sequence is 14 residues long. Germline-derived CDR1 and CDR2 are DFQATT and SNEGSKA (reference sequence). The CDR3: CSARDGDSGYDYTF. Partial CDR3 DNA: TGCAGTGCTAGAGATGGGGACTCGGGGTACGAC.

About this clone: The read comes to an end 3 residues before the CDR3 does, leaving the germline J gene to fill in the end. This CDR3 is also generated by other DNA sequences in the sample. V gene TRBV6-2 or TRBV6-3 combines with J gene TRBJ2-7; 14 nucleotides agree with TRBD2. The germline V gene encodes CDR1 MNHEY and CDR2 SVGEGT. The CDR3 totals 15 residues. Trimming took 2 bases from V and 3 from J; bases not matched to a gene: 0. CDR3 in amino acids: CASSYGTSGSYEQYF. Incomplete CDR3 DNA: TGTGCCAGCAGTTACGGGACTAGCGGGAGCTACGAG.

Partial CDR3 DNA: TGTGCCAGCTCACCAACTGGGGGGCAGCCC. Protein product: CASSPTGGQP. The entire CDR3 protein reads CASSPTGGQPQHF. V and J are TRBV18 and TRBJ1-5; a weak D match, TRBD1 (5 bases). Read coverage stops 3 residues before the CDR3 terminus; the germline J gene supplies the remainder. CDR1 and CDR2 from the germline V gene are KGHSH and LQKENI. Trimming stripped 2 bases from V and 7 bases from J, with 9 bases between. This CDR3 is 13 amino acids long. Full variable domain (rest looked up from reference TRBV18 and TRBJ1-5): NAGVMQNPRHLVRRRGQEARLRCSPMKGHSHVYWYRQLPEEGLKFMVYLQKENIIDESGMPKERFSAEFPKEGPSILRIQQVVRGDSAAYFCASSPTGGQPQHFGDGTRLSIL.

About this clone itself: Read sequence stops 3 residues before the CDR3 end, and the germline J gene provides the missing end. This chain connects TRBV11-3 to TRBJ1-1, with D unclear. Germline V gene sequence: CDR1 SGHNT, CDR2 YENEEA. CDR3 size: 12 residues. The DNA read from the CDR3 is TGTGCCAGCAGCTTAGATGGCCAACAG. This encodes CASSLDGQQ. The CDR3 in its entirety is CASSLDGQQAFF. The whole variable domain, remainder taken from reference TRBV11-3 and TRBJ1-1, is EAGVVQSPRYKIIEKKQPVAFWCNPISGHNTLYWYLQNLGQGPELLIRYENEEAVDDSQLPKDRFSAERLKGVDSTLKIQPAELGDSAVYLCASSLDGQQAFFGQGTRLTVV.

Comment on this clone: The read finishes 3 residues shy of the CDR3 end, and the germline J gene is used to complete it. The chain uses TRBV7-6 and TRBJ1-1; D remains ambiguous. Germline values: CDR1 SGHVS, CDR2 FNYEAQ. The length of the CDR3 is 13 residues. V gave up 1 base and J gave up 4 bases, with 7 bases separating them. The DNA read from the CDR3 is TGTGCCAGCAGCTTAGGGCAGTTCACTGAA. Translation: CASSLGQFTE. The whole CDR3 protein is CASSLGQFTEAFF.